This T cell receptor beta chain is drawn from a study of blood T cell repertoires in COVID-19. Study-level information: Samples taken during acute and convalescent COVID-19 were collected in the United States, Italy and Spain. The analysed material was cDNA or gDNA that came from T cells, B-cell-depleted T cells, or PBMCs.

The CDR3 is made up of 16 amino acids. Per the germline V gene, CDR1 is SNHLY and CDR2 is FYNNEI. The V end lost 7 bases, the J end lost 0 bases, and 16 bases lay between the germline ends. Seattle patient enrollment occurred during active infection, with longitudinal follow-up thereafter. In the authors' methods: Reference gene primers were amplified, and this amplification served to estimate nucleated cell counts. Assay: immunoSEQ multiplex PCR; the TCRdb copy retains only in-frame clones and omits some. That table supplies the V and J calls and clone size; D and trimming were determined from the DNA. The sample yields approximately 300,000 clones, more than 70% seen once.

This clonotype was sampled from a woman in her twenties or thirties with COVID-19, enrolled during active disease. This chain uses TRBV2 with TRBJ1-3; D might be TRBD1 (6 bases). Sequencing was done on a sample of peripheral blood. The CDR3 nucleotides are TGTGCCAGCACTACTGGACAGATAAGCTCTGGAAACACCATATATTTT. This codes for CASTTGQISSGNTIYF.